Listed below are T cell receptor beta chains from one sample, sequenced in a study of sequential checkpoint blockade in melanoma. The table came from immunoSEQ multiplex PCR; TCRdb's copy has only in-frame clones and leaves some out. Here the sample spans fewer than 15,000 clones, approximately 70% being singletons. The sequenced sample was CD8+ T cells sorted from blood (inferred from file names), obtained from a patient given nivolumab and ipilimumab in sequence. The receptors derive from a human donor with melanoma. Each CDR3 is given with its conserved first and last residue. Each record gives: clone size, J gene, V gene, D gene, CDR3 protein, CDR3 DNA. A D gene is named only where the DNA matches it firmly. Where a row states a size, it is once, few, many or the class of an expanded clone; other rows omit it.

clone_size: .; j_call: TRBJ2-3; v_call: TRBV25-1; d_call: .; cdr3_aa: CASSEGSGTDTQYF; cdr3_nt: TGTGCCAGCAGTGAAGGGAGTGGCACAGATACGCAGTATTTT
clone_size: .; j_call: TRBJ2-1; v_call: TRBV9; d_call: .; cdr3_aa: CASSVDGTHNEQFF; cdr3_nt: TGTGCCAGCAGCGTCGACGGGACTCACAATGAGCAGTTCTTC
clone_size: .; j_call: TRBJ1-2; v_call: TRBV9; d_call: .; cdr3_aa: CASSVGLPYGYTF; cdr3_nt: TGTGCCAGCAGCGTGGGGCTTCCCTATGGCTACACCTTC
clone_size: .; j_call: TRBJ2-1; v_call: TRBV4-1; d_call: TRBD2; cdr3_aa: CASSQGLADYNEQFF; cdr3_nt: TGCGCCAGCAGCCAGGGTCTAGCGGACTACAATGAGCAGTTCTTC
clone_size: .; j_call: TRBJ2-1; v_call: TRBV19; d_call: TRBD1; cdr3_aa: CASSPGTGGDEQFF; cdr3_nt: TGTGCCAGTAGTCCCGGGACAGGGGGCGATGAGCAGTTCTTC
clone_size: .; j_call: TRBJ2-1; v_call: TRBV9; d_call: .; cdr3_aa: CASTFNVGNEQFF; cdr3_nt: TGTGCCAGCACCTTTAACGTCGGGAATGAGCAGTTCTTC
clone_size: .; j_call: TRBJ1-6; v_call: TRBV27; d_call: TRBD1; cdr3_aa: CASSLSLDRGRSPLHF; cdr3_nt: TGTGCCAGCAGTTTATCGTTGGACAGGGGAAGATCACCCCTCCACTTT
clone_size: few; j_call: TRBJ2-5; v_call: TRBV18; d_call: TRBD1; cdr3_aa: CASSPFRTGKVQETQYF; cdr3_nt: TGTGCCAGCTCACCTTTCCGGACAGGGAAAGTCCAAGAGACCCAGTACTTC
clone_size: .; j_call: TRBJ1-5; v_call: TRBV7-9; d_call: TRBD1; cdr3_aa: CASLLRGQRNQPQHF; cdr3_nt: TGTGCCTCCTTGTTGAGGGGGCAACGCAATCAGCCCCAGCATTTT
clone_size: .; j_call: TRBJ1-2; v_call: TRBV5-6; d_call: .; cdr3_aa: CASSWTAGYTF; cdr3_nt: TGTGCCAGCAGCTGGACAGCTGGCTACACCTTC
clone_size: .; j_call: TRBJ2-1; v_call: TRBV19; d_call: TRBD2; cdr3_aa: CASSFLTSGRHNEQFF; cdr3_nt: TGTGCCAGTAGTTTTCTGACTAGCGGGAGGCACAATGAGCAGTTCTTC
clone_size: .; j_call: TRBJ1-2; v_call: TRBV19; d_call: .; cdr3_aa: CASGIGVGANYGYTF; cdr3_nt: TGTGCCAGTGGTATCGGGGTTGGAGCTAACTATGGCTACACCTTC
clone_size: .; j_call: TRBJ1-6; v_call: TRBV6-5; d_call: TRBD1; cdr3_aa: CASSPGTGEVSPLHF; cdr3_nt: TGTGCCAGCAGCCCCGGGACAGGGGAGGTATCACCCCTCCACTTT
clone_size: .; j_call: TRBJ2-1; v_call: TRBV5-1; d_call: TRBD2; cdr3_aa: CASSHSGGAAGSYNEQFF; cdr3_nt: TGCGCCAGCAGCCATAGCGGGGGGGCCGCTGGGTCCTACAATGAGCAGTTCTTC
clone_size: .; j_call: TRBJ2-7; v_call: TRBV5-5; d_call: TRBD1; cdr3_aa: CASSPDRESSEQYF; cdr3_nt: TGTGCCAGCAGCCCGGACAGGGAAAGTTCCGAGCAGTACTTC
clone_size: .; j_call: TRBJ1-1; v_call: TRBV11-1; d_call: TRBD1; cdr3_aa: CASRSRQGMNTEAFF; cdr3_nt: TGTGCCAGCAGGTCCCGACAGGGGATGAACACTGAAGCTTTCTTT
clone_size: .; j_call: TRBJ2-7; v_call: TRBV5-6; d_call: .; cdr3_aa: CASSLGGGEQYF; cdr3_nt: TGTGCCAGCAGCTTGGGAGGGGGCGAGCAGTACTTC
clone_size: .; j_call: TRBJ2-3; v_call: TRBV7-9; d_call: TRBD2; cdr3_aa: CASSPSGVSTDTQYF; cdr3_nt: TGTGCCAGCAGCCCTAGCGGGGTGAGCACAGATACGCAGTATTTT
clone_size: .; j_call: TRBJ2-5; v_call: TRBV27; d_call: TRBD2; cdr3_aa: CASSPPTLAGGRSTQYF; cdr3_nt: TGTGCCAGCAGTCCCCCCACCCTAGCGGGAGGACGGAGCACCCAGTACTTC
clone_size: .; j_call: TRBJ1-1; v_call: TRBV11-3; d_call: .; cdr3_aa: CASSSGGGDGDTEAFF; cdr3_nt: TGTGCCAGCAGCTCCGGAGGGGGGGATGGAGACACTGAAGCTTTCTTT
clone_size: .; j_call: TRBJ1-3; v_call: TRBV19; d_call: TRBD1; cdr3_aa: CASSNRDRNTDTIYF; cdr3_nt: TGTGCCAGTAGTAACCGGGACAGAAATACGGACACCATATATTTT
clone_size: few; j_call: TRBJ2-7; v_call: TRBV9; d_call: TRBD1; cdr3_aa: CASKGQGAYEQYF; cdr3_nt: TGTGCCAGCAAAGGACAGGGGGCCTACGAGCAGTACTTC
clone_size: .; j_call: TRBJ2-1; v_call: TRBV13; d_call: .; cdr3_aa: CATGTGGVYNEQFF; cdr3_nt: TGTGCCACCGGGACCGGGGGAGTCTACAATGAGCAGTTCTTC
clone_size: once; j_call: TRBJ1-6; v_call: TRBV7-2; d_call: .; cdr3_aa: CASSPDRVVLYNSPLHF; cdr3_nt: TGTGCCAGCAGCCCGGACAGAGTCGTCCTGTATAATTCACCCCTCCACTTT
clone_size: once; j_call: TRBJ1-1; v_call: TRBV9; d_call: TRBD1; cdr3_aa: CASSPKGQVINTEAFF; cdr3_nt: TGTGCCAGCAGCCCCAAGGGACAGGTTATTAACACTGAAGCTTTCTTT
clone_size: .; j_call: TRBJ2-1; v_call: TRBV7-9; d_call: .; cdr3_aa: CATSTGSSYNEQFF; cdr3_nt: TGTGCCACCTCTACAGGGAGCTCCTACAATGAGCAGTTCTTC
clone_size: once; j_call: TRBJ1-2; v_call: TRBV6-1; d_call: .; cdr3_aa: CASSAGGTGYGYTF; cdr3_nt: TGTGCCAGCAGTGCTGGAGGAACGGGCTATGGCTACACCTTC
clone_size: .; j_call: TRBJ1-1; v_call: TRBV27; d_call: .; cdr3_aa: CASSSPYRTEAFF; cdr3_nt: TGTGCCAGCAGTTCCCCATACAGAACTGAAGCTTTCTTT
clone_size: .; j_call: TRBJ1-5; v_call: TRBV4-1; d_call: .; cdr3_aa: CASSQDPTVLSNQPQHF; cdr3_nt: TGCGCCAGCAGCCAAGACCCGACAGTGCTGAGCAATCAGCCCCAGCATTTT
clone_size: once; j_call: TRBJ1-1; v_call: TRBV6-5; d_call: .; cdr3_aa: CASSYVANTEAFF; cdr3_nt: TGTGCCAGCAGTTACGTGGCGAACACTGAAGCTTTCTTT
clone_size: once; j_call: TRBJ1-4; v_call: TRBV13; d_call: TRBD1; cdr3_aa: CASSFSGTGHEKLFF; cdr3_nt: TGTGCCAGCAGCTTTTCCGGGACAGGGCATGAAAAACTGTTTTTT
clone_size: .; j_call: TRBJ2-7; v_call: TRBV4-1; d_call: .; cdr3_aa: CASSQAGSPEQYF; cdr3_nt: TGCGCCAGCAGCCAAGCGGGGTCTCCCGAGCAGTACTTC
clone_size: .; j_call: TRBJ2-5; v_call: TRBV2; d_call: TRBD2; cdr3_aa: CASSLGLAEKETQYF; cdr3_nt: TGTGCCAGCAGCCTCGGACTAGCGGAGAAAGAGACCCAGTACTTC
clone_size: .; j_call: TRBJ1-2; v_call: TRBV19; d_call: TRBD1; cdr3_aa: CASSPGQDPRGYTF; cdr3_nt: TGTGCCAGTAGCCCGGGACAGGACCCGCGGGGCTACACCTTC
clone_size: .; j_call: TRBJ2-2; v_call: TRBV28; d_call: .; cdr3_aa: CASSFGGGGDTGELFF; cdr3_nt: TGTGCCAGCAGTTTTGGAGGGGGAGGGGACACCGGGGAGCTGTTTTTT
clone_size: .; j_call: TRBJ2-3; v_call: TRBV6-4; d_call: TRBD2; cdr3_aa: CASSGTSGADTQYF; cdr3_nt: TGTGCCAGCAGTGGGACTAGCGGGGCAGATACGCAGTATTTT
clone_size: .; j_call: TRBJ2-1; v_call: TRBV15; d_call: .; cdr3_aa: CATSRDRGNEQFF; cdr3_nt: TGTGCCACCAGCAGAGATCGAGGAAATGAGCAGTTCTTC
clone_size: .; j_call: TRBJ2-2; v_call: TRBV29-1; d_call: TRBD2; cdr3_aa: CSVLGTSFANTGELFF; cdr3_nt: TGCAGCGTTTTGGGGACTAGCTTCGCGAACACCGGGGAGCTGTTTTTT
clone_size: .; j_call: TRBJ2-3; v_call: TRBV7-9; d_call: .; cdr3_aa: CASSPAGISTDTQYF; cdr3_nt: TGTGCCAGCAGCCCCGCGGGGATTAGCACAGATACGCAGTATTTT
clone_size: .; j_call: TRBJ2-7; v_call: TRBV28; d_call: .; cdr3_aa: CASSLGGRGTYEQYF; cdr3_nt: TGTGCCAGCAGTCTGGGAGGCAGGGGGACCTACGAGCAGTACTTC
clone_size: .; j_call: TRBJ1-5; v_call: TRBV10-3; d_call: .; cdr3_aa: CAISVNTDQPQHF; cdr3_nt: TGTGCCATCAGTGTAAATACAGATCAGCCCCAGCATTTT
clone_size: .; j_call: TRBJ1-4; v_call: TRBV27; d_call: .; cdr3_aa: CASRADYNEKLFF; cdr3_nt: TGTGCCAGCAGGGCGGATTATAATGAAAAACTGTTTTTT
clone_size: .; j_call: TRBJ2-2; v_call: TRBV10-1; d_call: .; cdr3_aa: CASSDRDTGELFF; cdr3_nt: TGCGCCAGCAGTGACAGGGACACCGGGGAGCTGTTTTTT